One and the same sample provided the 31 T cell receptor beta chains below, sequenced in a study of post-analysis software for immune sequencing data. The study's findings and limits: In patients, about five TRBV segments were more frequent than in controls, with TRBV5-6, TRBV5-1 and TRBV20-1 among them.

Unique molecular identifiers were carried by the TCR beta cDNA libraries. TCRdb reanalysed the PCR reads using MiXCR and keeps one entry per CDR3 protein. This sample carries 400,000 to 500,000 distinct CDR3 sequences, approximately 37% of them seen once, and the ten largest clones take less than 10%. These TCRs' antigens remain unknown. Sequencing used blood. Receptors originate from a girl aged 2 to 9 with multiple sclerosis.

The chain joins TRBV27 to TRBJ1-1; 7 bases match TRBD1. The CDR3 contains 15 residues. J lost 4 bases, V lost 7 bases, and 12 bases had no gene match. CDR1 MNHEY and CDR2 SMNVEV come from the germline V gene (reference sequence). The CDR3 DNA reads as TGTGCCAGCAAAGAAATAACAGGGGTTGGCACTGAAGCTTTCTTT. This sequence encodes CASKEITGVGTEAFF.

The chain employs TRBV19 and TRBJ2-1; maybe TRBD2 (6 bases). The germline CDR1 and CDR2 sequences are LNHDA and SQIVND (reference sequence). The CDR3 contains 16 residues. V was shortened by 5 bases and J by 4 bases, with 18 bases between the two germline ends. The CDR3: CASSLGLPGEYNEQFF. CDR3 bases: TGTGCCAGTAGTCTAGGACTCCCGGGGGAGTACAATGAGCAGTTCTTC.

This clonotype was counted a few times. Written as DNA, the CDR3 is TGTGCCAGCAGGGGGGGATCCGCCCGCTACAATGAGCAGTTCTTC. Protein: CASRGGSARYNEQFF. The chain links TRBV28 to TRBJ2-1, with D possibly matching TRBD2 (6 bases). The CDR3 has 15 residues. V lost 6 bases, J lost 3 bases, and 15 bases lay in between. Germline V lookup: CDR1 MDHEN, CDR2 SYDVKM. The variable domain in full, completed from reference TRBV28 and TRBJ2-1, reads DVKVTQSSRYLVKRTGEKVFLECVQDMDHENMFWYRQDPGLGLRLIYFSYDVKMKEKGDIPEGYSVSREKKERFSLILESASTNQTSMYLCASRGGSARYNEQFFGPGTRLTVL.

This clonotype was counted between two and nine times. This chain joins TRBV12-3 or TRBV12-4 and TRBJ1-1; 10 positions match TRBD1. Germline trimming cut 2 bases from V and 1 base from J; bases unmatched to any gene: 10. This CDR3 comprises 18 residues. The CDR3 region has the DNA TGTGCCAGCAGTTTAAACCCGCGGACAGGGGGGTCGAACACTGAAGCTTTCTTT. Amino acids: CASSLNPRTGGSNTEAFF.

The CDR3 here is CASSSPGPTDTQYF. The CDR3 DNA sequence: TGCGCCAGCAGCTCCCCAGGCCCAACAGATACGCAGTATTTT. The J gene is TRBJ2-3, the V gene TRBV5-1; D gene ambiguous. The V gene's germline CDR1 is SGHRS and CDR2 YFSETQ. Trimming took 3 bases from V and 3 from J, leaving 11 bases between them. The CDR3 consists of 14 residues. Filled out from reference TRBV5-1 and TRBJ2-3, the complete variable domain reads KAGVTQTPRYLIKTRGQQVTLSCSPISGHRSVSWYQQTPGQGLQFLFEYFSETQRNKGNFPGRFSGRQFSNSRSEMNVSTLELGDSALYLCASSSPGPTDTQYFGPGTRLTVL.

This clonotype was counted at least ten times. The chain uses TRBV5-1 and TRBJ2-3, with 8 bases lining up with TRBD1. The CDR3 extends over 14 amino acids. Germline CDR1 and CDR2: SGHRS and YFSETQ. V was clipped by 1 base and J by 4 bases; unmatched bases: 2. The CDR3 DNA reads TGCGCCAGCAGCTTGAACAGGGGGGCAGATACGCAGTATTTT. Translating it yields CASSLNRGADTQYF.

This clonotype was counted only a few times. The chain joins TRBV5-1 to TRBJ2-1; 8 nucleotides align to TRBD1. J lost 3 bases, V lost 4 bases, and 12 bases had no gene match. The CDR3 is made up of 17 amino acids. CDR1 SGHRS and CDR2 YFSETQ come from the germline V gene. Written as DNA, the CDR3 is TGCGCCAGCAGCCCGCGACAGGGGTCCGGTAGCTACAATGAGCAGTTCTTC. Amino acids: CASSPRQGSGSYNEQFF. The entire variable domain, with the rest obtained from reference TRBV5-1 and TRBJ2-1, is as follows: KAGVTQTPRYLIKTRGQQVTLSCSPISGHRSVSWYQQTPGQGLQFLFEYFSETQRNKGNFPGRFSGRQFSNSRSEMNVSTLELGDSALYLCASSPRQGSGSYNEQFFGPGTRLTVL.

V usage is TRBV29-1 and J usage is TRBJ2-1; D is unclear. Looked up from germline, CDR1 is SQVTM and CDR2 is ANQGSEA. The CDR3 contains 11 residues. The ends were cut back, 2 bases at V and 9 bases at J, with 8 bases in the middle. DNA for the CDR3: TGCAGCGTTGAAAGGGTTGCTGAGCAGTTCTTC. Protein sequence: CSVERVAEQFF.

This clonotype was seen only a few times. This rearrangement joins TRBV4-1 to TRBJ2-3; D is ambiguous. The CDR3 covers 16 residues. CDR1 is MGHRA and CDR2 is YSYEKL in the germline V gene. Trimming removed 0 bases at V and 0 bases at J, with 10 bases between. The CDR3 is CASSQDVPPSTDTQYF. CDR3 in DNA: TGCGCCAGCAGCCAAGATGTTCCACCCAGCACAGATACGCAGTATTTT.

V usage is TRBV10-3 and J usage is TRBJ2-7; D might be TRBD2 (5 bases). Germline V CDR1 and CDR2: ENHRY, SYGVKD. The CDR3 is 14 amino acids. Trimming shortened V by 2 bases and J by 4 bases, and 12 bases separated the two germline ends. CDR3 in DNA: TGTGCCATCAGTGAGGCCCCTACTAGTTACGAGCAGTACTTC. As protein: CAISEAPTSYEQYF.

J is TRBJ2-4 and V is TRBV5-8; 11 bases map to TRBD2. TRBJ2-7 matches the DNA end more closely, so the J call is doubtful. This CDR3 contains 17 residues. Per the germline V gene, CDR1 is SGHTS and CDR2 is YDEGEE. The CDR3 DNA sequence: TGTGCCAGCAGCCACTTGGGGACTAGCGGACGGTTGGGCGAGCAGTACTTC. Protein: CASSHLGTSGRLGEQYF.

V is TRBV20-1 and J is TRBJ1-2; weak D call: TRBD1 (6 bases). The CDR3 sequence is 13 residues long. Germline V lookup: CDR1 DFQATT, CDR2 SNEGSKA (reference sequence). Trimming removed 0 bases at V and 3 bases at J, with 8 bases between. The CDR3 protein is CSAREGGDYGYTF. The CDR3, as DNA: TGCAGTGCTAGAGAAGGGGGAGACTATGGCTACACCTTC.

The J gene is TRBJ2-1, the V gene TRBV20-1, with 7 bases that match TRBD1. V dropped 0 bases and J dropped 3; count of bases not matched to a gene: 11. The V gene's germline CDR1 is DFQATT and CDR2 SNEGSKA (reference sequence). The CDR3 length is 17 residues. CDR3 DNA: TGCAGTGCTAGAGACTTCCAGACAGGGATAAACTACAATGAGCAGTTCTTC. This translates into CSARDFQTGINYNEQFF.

In this sample, this clonotype turned up a few times. V is TRBV28 and J is TRBJ1-6; no definite D call. V was cut by 2 bases and J by 10 bases, with 6 bases left in between. This CDR3 region has 12 residues. Germline V lookup: CDR1 MDHEN, CDR2 SYDVKM. The CDR3 sequence: CASSLSKSPLHF. Here the CDR3 DNA reads TGTGCCAGCAGTTTAAGTAAATCACCCCTCCACTTT.

The CDR3 bases are TGTGCCAGCAGCTTAGCGGCTAGCGGGAACTACGAGCAGTACTTC. Protein sequence: CASSLAASGNYEQYF. The chain couples TRBV7-2 to TRBJ2-7; TRBD2 agrees at 9 bases. V shed 0 bases, J shed 3 bases, and the junction held 3 bases outside the gene matches. CDR3 length: 15 residues. Germline CDR1 reads SGHTA; CDR2 reads FQGNSA.

This rearrangement joins TRBV3-1 to TRBJ2-7; 9 bases match TRBD2. The germline V gene has CDR1 LGHDT and CDR2 YNNKEL (reference sequence). The CDR3 loop spans 14 amino acids. Trimming took 7 bases from V and 6 from J; bases not matched to a gene: 10. The CDR3 region is CASTSTSGSSEQYF. The CDR3 DNA reads as TGTGCCAGCACCTCGACTAGCGGTAGTAGCGAGCAGTACTTC.

The rearrangement joins TRBV10-3 to TRBJ2-5; 7 nucleotides line up with TRBD1. The DNA end lines up better with TRBJ2-7; the J call may be wrong. In germline, CDR1 is ENHRY, CDR2 SYGVKD. The CDR3 has 15 amino acids. The CDR3 nucleotides are TGTGCCATCAGTGATAGGGGACAGCTTGCTTACGAGCAGTACTTC. Its protein is CAISDRGQLAYEQYF.

The V and J genes are TRBV5-6 and TRBJ2-3; D call uncertain. Germline CDR1 and CDR2: SGHDT and YYEEEE. The CDR3 contains 11 residues. V lost 1 base and J 6 bases, leaving 3 bases between the germline ends. CDR3 amino acids: CASSLFDTQYF. The CDR3 coding sequence is TGTGCCAGCAGCTTGTTTGATACGCAGTATTTT.

This clonotype was counted between two and nine times. V gene TRBV7-6 combines with J gene TRBJ2-7; perhaps TRBD2 as D (7 bases). CDR3 length: 16 amino acids. Trimming left V 1 base short and J 0 bases short, with 13 bases between. Germline assignment: CDR1 SGHVS and CDR2 FNYEAQ. The CDR3 loop is CASSLGRGGPSYEQYF. The CDR3 DNA reads TGTGCCAGCAGCTTAGGGAGGGGGGGGCCCTCCTACGAGCAGTACTTC. Filled out from reference TRBV7-6 and TRBJ2-7, the complete variable domain reads GAGVSQSPRYKVTKRGQDVALRCDPISGHVSLYWYRQALGQGPEFLTYFNYEAQQDKSGLPNDRFSAERPEGSISTLTIQRTEQRDSAMYRCASSLGRGGPSYEQYFGPGTRLTVT.

The chain links TRBV6-1 to TRBJ2-1; D is unresolved. The CDR3 covers 15 residues. V lost 3 bases to trimming and J lost 3 bases, with 12 bases between them. CDR1 and CDR2 from the germline V gene are MNHNS and SASEGT. CDR3 loop: CASSERQIYYNEQFF. CDR3 in DNA: TGTGCCAGCAGTGAGAGGCAAATTTACTACAATGAGCAGTTCTTC.

This chain joins TRBV4-1 and TRBJ1-6, with D possibly being TRBD1 (6 bases). Germline CDR1 is MGHRA and CDR2 is YSYEKL. The V end lost 5 bases, the J end lost 8 bases, and 7 bases lay between the germline ends. The CDR3 extends over 12 amino acids. This CDR3 is CASSSGDSPLHF. For the CDR3, the DNA is TGCGCCAGCAGCTCAGGGGATTCACCCCTCCACTTT.

This chain links TRBV12-3 or TRBV12-4 with TRBJ2-5, with 11 bases matching TRBD1. The J call is uncertain, as TRBJ2-7 better fits the DNA end. The CDR3 loop spans 17 amino acids. The CDR3 DNA reads as TGTGCCAGCAGTTTAATCGTTCGGACAGGGGGCGAGTCCGAGCAGTACTTC. Protein product: CASSLIVRTGGESEQYF.

The chain is built from TRBV5-1 and TRBJ2-5; 10 bases agree with TRBD2. V lost 3 bases and J lost 2; bases outside the gene matches: 4. Germline V CDR1 and CDR2: SGHRS, YFSETQ. CDR3 size: 15 residues. CDR3 residues: CASSYQRGGQETQYF. The CDR3 region has the DNA TGCGCCAGCAGCTACCAGCGGGGGGGACAAGAGACCCAGTACTTC.

The J gene is TRBJ1-1, the V gene TRBV28, with D unclear. CDR3 size: 15 residues. Germline CDR1 is MDHEN and CDR2 is SYDVKM. Trimming pared 2 bases from V and 0 bases from J, leaving 10 bases between. In DNA form, the CDR3 reads TGTGCCAGCAGTTTACACGGGCCCATGAACACTGAAGCTTTCTTT. It codes for CASSLHGPMNTEAFF.

The V gene is TRBV25-1, the J gene TRBJ1-4; D is undetermined. Germline values: CDR1 MGHDK, CDR2 SYGVNS. This CDR3 spans 13 amino acids. Trimming removed 7 bases from V and 5 bases from J, with 11 bases in between. In nucleotides, the CDR3 is TGTGCCAGCAAGTCAACGGAGAATGAAAAACTGTTTTTT. It translates to CASKSTENEKLFF.

V and J are TRBV10-3 and TRBJ1-2; 7 bases agree with TRBD1. The CDR3 is made up of 17 amino acids. The V segment lost 10 bases and the J segment 3 bases; nucleotides outside the gene matches: 20. Germline V gene sequence: CDR1 ENHRY, CDR2 SYGVKD. CDR3: CASGGRGQTGTHYGYTF. The CDR3 region has the DNA TGTGCCAGCGGCGGGAGGGGGCAAACCGGGACGCACTATGGCTACACCTTC.

This clonotype appeared a few times. The chain is built from TRBV4-2 and TRBJ2-3; 7 positions agree with TRBD2. This CDR3 contains 19 residues. The germline gives CDR1 LGHNA, CDR2 YNFKEQ. Germline trimming cut 4 bases from V and 6 bases from J; bases unmatched to any gene: 22. The CDR3 nucleotides read TGTGCCAGCAGCCTGGGGACGGGAAGCGGGACTTCAAAAGGGGATACGCAGTATTTT. Translation gives CASSLGTGSGTSKGDTQYF.

The V gene is TRBV20-1, the J gene TRBJ1-5; D gene ambiguous. The CDR3 is 13 residues long. The germline V gene has CDR1 DFQATT and CDR2 SNEGSKA (reference sequence). Trimming removed 6 bases from V and 4 bases from J, with 13 bases in between. The CDR3 protein is CSAKHGTNQPQHF. In DNA, the CDR3 is TGCAGTGCCAAACACGGAACAAATCAGCCCCAGCATTTT.

Comment on this clonotype: A much larger clone lies one base from this, so it may be a read error. The chain couples TRBV7-6 to TRBJ1-4; D is undetermined. This CDR3 spans 14 amino acids. Germline V CDR1 and CDR2: SGHVS, FNYEAQ. With 1 base removed from V and 15 bases from J, the gap between germline ends came to 18 bases. This CDR3 reads CASSLGGRTSSLFF. The CDR3 DNA is TGTGCCAGCAGCTTAGGTGGACGGACCAGTAGTTTGTTTTTT.

CDR3 sequence: CASSRRGDYGYTF. DNA for the CDR3: TGTGCCAGCAGCCGCAGGGGAGACTATGGCTACACCTTC. The rearrangement links TRBV28 to TRBJ1-2; D may be TRBD1 (6 bases). Trimming stripped 6 bases from V and 3 bases from J, with 11 bases between. The CDR3 is 13 amino acids. Germline V lookup: CDR1 MDHEN, CDR2 SYDVKM.

This clonotype was counted only a few times. This chain links TRBV20-1 with TRBJ2-7; maybe TRBD1 (6 bases). This CDR3 contains 11 residues. V was clipped by 2 bases and J by 6 bases, with 8 bases between them. Germline loops: CDR1 DFQATT, CDR2 SNEGSKA (reference sequence). Written as DNA, the CDR3 is TGCAGTGCTAGATCAGGGGTCGAGCAGTACTTC. Its translation: CSARSGVEQYF.